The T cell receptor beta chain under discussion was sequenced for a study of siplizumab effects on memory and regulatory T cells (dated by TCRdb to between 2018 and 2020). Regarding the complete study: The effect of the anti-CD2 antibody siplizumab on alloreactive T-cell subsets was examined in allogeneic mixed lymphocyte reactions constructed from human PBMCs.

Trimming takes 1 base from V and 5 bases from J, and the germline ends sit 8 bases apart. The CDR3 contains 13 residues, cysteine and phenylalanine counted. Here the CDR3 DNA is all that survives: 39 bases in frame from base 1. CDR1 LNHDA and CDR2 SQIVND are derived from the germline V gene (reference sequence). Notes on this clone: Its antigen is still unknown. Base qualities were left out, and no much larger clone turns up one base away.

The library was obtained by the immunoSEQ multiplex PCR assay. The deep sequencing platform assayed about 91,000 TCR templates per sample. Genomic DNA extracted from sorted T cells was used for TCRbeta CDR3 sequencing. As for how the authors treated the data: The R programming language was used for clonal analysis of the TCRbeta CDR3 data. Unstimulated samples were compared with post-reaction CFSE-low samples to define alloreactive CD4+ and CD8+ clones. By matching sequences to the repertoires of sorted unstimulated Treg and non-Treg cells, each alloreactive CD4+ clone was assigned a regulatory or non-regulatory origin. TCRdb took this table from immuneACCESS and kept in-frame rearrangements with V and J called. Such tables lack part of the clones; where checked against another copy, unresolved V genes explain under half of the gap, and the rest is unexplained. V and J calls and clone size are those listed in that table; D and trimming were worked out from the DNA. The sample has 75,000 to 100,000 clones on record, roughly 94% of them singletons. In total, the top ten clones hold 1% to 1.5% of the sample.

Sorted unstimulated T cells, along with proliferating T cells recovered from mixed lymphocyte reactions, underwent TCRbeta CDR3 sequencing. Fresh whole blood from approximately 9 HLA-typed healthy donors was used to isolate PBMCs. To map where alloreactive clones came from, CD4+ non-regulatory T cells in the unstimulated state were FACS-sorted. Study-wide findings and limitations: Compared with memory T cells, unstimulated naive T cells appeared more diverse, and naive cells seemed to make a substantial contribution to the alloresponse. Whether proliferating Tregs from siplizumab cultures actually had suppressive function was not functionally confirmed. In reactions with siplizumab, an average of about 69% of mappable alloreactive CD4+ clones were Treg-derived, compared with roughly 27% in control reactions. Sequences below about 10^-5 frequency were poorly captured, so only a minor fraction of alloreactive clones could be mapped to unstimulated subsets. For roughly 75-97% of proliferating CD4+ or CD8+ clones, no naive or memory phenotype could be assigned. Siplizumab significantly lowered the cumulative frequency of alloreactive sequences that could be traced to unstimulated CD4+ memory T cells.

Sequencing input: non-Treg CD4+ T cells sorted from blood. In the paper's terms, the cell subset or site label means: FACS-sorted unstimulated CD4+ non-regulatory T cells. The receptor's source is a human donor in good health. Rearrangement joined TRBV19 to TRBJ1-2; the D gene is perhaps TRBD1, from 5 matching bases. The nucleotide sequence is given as TGTGCCAGTAGTATAGGACAGAGATATGGCTACACCTTC. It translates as CASSIGQRYGYTF.